The clone carrying this T cell receptor beta chain was counted between two and nine times. What it binds is unknown. The source of the sample is a study of cytomegalovirus exposure and HLA in healthy donors. Broader study findings: HLA alleles showed associations with some 17,000 TCR beta sequences in a later analysis, at a 0.05 false discovery rate.

This PCR relied on a set of 60 Vbeta primers and 13 Jbeta primers. Profiled with immunoSEQ multiplex PCR; TCRdb holds only in-frame clones, not every one. The repertoire has 120,000 or so clones, approximately 80% of them found once; the top ten carry 3.4%. The J segment lost 0 bases and the V segment lost 3 bases, leaving 3 bases of the junction unmatched. Germline CDR1 and CDR2: MRHNA and SNTAGT. The CDR3 runs to 15 residues. The source of this sequence is a man aged 25 to 45 in good health and CMV-seronegative. J is TRBJ2-7 and V is TRBV6-4; 9 bases fit TRBD2. The sequencing sample was made of PBMCs. The CDR3 loop is CASSEAGGSSYEQYF. CDR3 coding DNA: TGTGCCAGCAGTGAAGCGGGAGGAAGCTCCTACGAGCAGTACTTC.